The present TCR beta chain was sequenced within a study of control samples from healthy donors and cancer patients. Trimming removed 0 bases from V and 3 bases from J, with 6 bases in between. Germline values: CDR1 SGHNT, CDR2 YYREEE (reference sequence). CDR3 length equals 14 residues. Produced via immunoSEQ multiplex PCR; TCRdb's table is partial and in-frame only. This table holds about 120,000 clones, around 87% found once. The receptor was isolated from a man aged 60-69 years in good health. This rearrangement joins TRBV5-4 to TRBJ1-4, with a tentative D call TRBD1 (6 bases). Sequencing used blood. The CDR3, as DNA: TGTGCCAGCAGCTTGGAGGGGGCTAATGAAAAACTGTTTTTT. It codes for CASSLEGANEKLFF.